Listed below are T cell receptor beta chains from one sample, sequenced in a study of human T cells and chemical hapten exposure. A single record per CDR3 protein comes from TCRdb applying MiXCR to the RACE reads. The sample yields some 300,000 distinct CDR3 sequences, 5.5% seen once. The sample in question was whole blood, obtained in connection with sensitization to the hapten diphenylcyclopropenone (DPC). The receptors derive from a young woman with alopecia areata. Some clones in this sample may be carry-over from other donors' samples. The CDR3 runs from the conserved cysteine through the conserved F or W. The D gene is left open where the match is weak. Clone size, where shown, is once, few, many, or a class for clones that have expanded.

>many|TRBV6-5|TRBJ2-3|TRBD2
CASSGTSGADTQYF
TGTGCCAGCAGTGGGACTAGCGGGGCAGATACGCAGTATTTT
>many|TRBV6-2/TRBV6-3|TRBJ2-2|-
CASRSRVARELNTGELFF
TGTGCCAGCAGGAGCAGGGTTGCGCGAGAATTGAACACCGGGGAGCTGTTTTTT
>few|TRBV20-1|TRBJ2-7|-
CSARGARYEQYF
TGCAGTGCTAGAGGGGCGAGGTACGAGCAGTACTTC
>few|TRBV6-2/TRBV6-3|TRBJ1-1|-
CASTPMKTFSGTEAFF
TGTGCCAGCACCCCGATGAAAACCTTCTCCGGTACTGAAGCTTTCTTT
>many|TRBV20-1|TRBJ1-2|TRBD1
CSAQQGGYGYTF
TGCAGTGCCCAACAGGGGGGATATGGCTACACCTTC
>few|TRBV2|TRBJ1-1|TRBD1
CASSDGQGDTEAFF
TGTGCCAGCAGTGATGGGCAGGGGGACACTGAAGCTTTCTTT
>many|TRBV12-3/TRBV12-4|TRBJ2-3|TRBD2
CASTHGFASGGPTDTQYF
TGTGCCAGCACCCATGGGTTTGCTAGCGGGGGCCCCACAGATACGCAGTATTTT
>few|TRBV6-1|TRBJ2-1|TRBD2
CASRSGGVYNEQFF
TGTGCCAGCAGAAGCGGGGGGGTCTACAATGAGCAGTTCTTC
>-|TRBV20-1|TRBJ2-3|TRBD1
CSTGGIDTQYF
TGCAGTACAGGGGGGATAGATACGCAGTATTTT
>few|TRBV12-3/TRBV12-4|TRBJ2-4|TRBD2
CASSFGGVWKNIQYF
TGTGCCAGCAGTTTCGGGGGGGTCTGGAAAAACATTCAGTACTTC
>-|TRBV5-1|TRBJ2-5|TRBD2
CASSGTSAQETQYF
TGCGCCAGCAGCGGGACTAGCGCCCAAGAGACCCAGTACTTC
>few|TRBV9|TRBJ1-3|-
CASSPGQRENTIYF
TGTGCCAGCAGCCCAGGACAGAGAGAAAACACCATATATTTT
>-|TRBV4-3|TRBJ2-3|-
CASSPRVLDTQYF
TGCGCCAGCAGCCCCCGGGTCCTAGATACGCAGTATTTT
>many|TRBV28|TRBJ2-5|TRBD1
CASSSTGGRGETQYF
TGTGCCAGCAGCTCCACAGGGGGCCGTGGGGAGACCCAGTACTTC
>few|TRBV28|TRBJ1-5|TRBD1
CASSFLGQGSFQPQHF
TGTGCCAGCAGTTTCCTGGGACAGGGCTCGTTTCAGCCCCAGCATTTT
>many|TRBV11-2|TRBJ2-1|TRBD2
CASSSGGTFNEQFF
TGTGCCAGCAGCTCCGGGGGGACGTTCAATGAGCAGTTCTTC
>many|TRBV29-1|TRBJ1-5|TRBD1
CSVRTGGDQPQHF
TGCAGCGTTCGGACAGGGGGGGATCAGCCCCAGCATTTT
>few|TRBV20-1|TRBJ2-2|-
CSARPRSTGELFF
TGCAGTGCTAGGCCCAGGAGCACCGGGGAGCTGTTTTTT
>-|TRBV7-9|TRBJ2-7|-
CASSLEFNEQYF
TGTGCCAGCAGCTTAGAATTCAACGAGCAGTACTTC
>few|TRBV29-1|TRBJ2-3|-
CSVWRGGLGTDTQYF
TGCAGCGTTTGGCGCGGGGGCCTAGGCACAGATACGCAGTATTTT
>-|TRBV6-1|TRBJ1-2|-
CASSEANGAYGYTF
TGTGCCAGCAGTGAAGCAAACGGGGCCTATGGCTACACCTTC
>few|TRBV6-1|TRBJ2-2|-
CASTRLVGGELFF
TGTGCCAGCACCCGACTAGTTGGCGGGGAGCTGTTTTTT
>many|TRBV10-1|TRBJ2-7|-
CASSENRLDITPYEQYF
TGCGCCAGCAGTGAAAATCGTTTGGACATAACTCCCTACGAGCAGTACTTC
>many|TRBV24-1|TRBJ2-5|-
CATSAGTQETQYF
TGTGCCACCAGTGCGGGGACCCAAGAGACCCAGTACTTC
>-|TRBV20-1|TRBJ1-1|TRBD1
CSARDRGEFTEAFF
TGCAGTGCTAGGGACAGGGGGGAGTTCACTGAAGCTTTCTTT
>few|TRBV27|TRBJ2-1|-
CASSPRTYNEQFF
TGTGCCAGCAGTCCGAGGACCTACAATGAGCAGTTCTTC
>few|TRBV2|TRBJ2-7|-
CASSVSLYEQYF
TGTGCCAGCAGTGTATCACTCTACGAGCAGTACTTC
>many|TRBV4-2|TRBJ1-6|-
CASSQGSGTDLNSPLHF
TGTGCCAGCAGCCAGGGTTCCGGGACGGATCTTAATTCACCCCTCCACTTT
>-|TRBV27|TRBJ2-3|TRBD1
CASSLLRGRGTDTQYF
TGTGCCAGCAGTTTACTAAGGGGCAGGGGGACAGATACGCAGTATTTT
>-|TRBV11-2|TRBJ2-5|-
CASSLDRLNLETQYF
TGTGCCAGCAGCTTAGATCGACTAAACTTAGAGACCCAGTACTTC
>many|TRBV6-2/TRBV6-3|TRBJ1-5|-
CASRGPNASPQHF
TGTGCCAGCAGAGGACCCAATGCCAGCCCCCAGCATTTT
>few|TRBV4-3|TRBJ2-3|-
CASSQAAGDTQYF
TGCGCCAGCAGCCAAGCCGCGGGGGATACGCAGTATTTT
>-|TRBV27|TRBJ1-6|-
CASSLTAVNSPLHF
TGTGCCAGCAGTTTGACAGCTGTGAATTCACCCCTCCACTTT
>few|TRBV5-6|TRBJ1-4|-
CASSFWSSNEKLFF
TGTGCCAGCAGCTTTTGGAGTTCTAATGAAAAACTGTTTTTT
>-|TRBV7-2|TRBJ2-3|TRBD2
CASSLWGLAGSPQEDTQYF
TGTGCCAGCAGCTTATGGGGACTAGCGGGTTCCCCTCAGGAAGATACGCAGTATTTT
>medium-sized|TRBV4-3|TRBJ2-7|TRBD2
CASSQLADLSYEQYF
TGCGCCAGCAGCCAACTAGCGGACCTATCCTACGAGCAGTACTTC
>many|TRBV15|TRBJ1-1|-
CATSRDWSGAEAFF
TGTGCCACCAGCAGAGACTGGTCTGGGGCTGAAGCTTTCTTT
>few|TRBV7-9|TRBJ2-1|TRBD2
CASSLEGLADNEQFF
TGTGCCAGCAGCTTAGAGGGACTAGCGGACAATGAGCAGTTCTTC
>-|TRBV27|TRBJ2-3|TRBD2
CASSSHSGGARDTQYF
TGTGCCAGCAGTTCCCATAGCGGGGGAGCCCGAGATACGCAGTATTTT
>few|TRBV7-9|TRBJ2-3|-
CASSLSTAWADTQYF
TGTGCCAGCAGCTTAAGTACCGCTTGGGCAGATACGCAGTATTTT
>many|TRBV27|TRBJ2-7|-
CASSLFGTRTYEQYF
TGTGCCAGCAGTTTATTCGGCACCCGAACCTACGAGCAGTACTTC
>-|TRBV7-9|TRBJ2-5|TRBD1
CASSRPNTGAETQYF
TGTGCCAGCAGCCGCCCCAACACAGGGGCCGAGACCCAGTACTTC
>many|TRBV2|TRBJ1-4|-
CAVRTDTNEKLFF
TGTGCCGTCAGGACGGACACTAATGAAAAACTGTTTTTT
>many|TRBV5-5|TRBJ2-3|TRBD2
CASIRGSSGGIGTDTQYF
TGTGCCAGCATCCGAGGTAGTAGCGGGGGGATCGGCACAGATACGCAGTATTTT
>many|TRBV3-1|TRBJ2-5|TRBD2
CASSQKAGGETQYF
TGTGCCAGCAGCCAAAAAGCGGGGGGGGAGACCCAGTACTTC
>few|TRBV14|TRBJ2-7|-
CASSQGRLLGEQYF
TGTGCCAGCAGCCAAGGAAGGCTTTTAGGCGAGCAGTACTTC
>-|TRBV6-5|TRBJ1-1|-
CASSDSIQGVEAFF
TGTGCCAGCAGTGACTCAATACAGGGTGTTGAAGCTTTCTTT
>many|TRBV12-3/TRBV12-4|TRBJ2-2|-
CASSLGTHTGELFF
TGTGCCAGCAGTTTGGGGACCCATACCGGGGAGCTGTTTTTT
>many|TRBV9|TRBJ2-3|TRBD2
CASSVELAGGRDTQYF
TGTGCCAGCAGCGTAGAACTAGCGGGGGGCAGGGATACGCAGTATTTT
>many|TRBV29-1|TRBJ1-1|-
CSVAGRENTEAFF
TGCAGCGTCGCCGGACGGGAGAACACTGAAGCTTTCTTT
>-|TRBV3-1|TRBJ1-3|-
CASCQGAPSSGNTIYF
TGTGCCAGCTGCCAAGGGGCGCCAAGCTCTGGAAACACCATATATTTT
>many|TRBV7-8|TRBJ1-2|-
CASTLAGLYGYTF
TGTGCCAGTACTCTGGCCGGACTCTATGGCTACACCTTC
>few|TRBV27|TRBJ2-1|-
CASSLSPEVPYNEQFF
TGTGCCAGCAGTTTATCTCCCGAGGTTCCCTACAATGAGCAGTTCTTC
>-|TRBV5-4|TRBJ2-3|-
CASSVQSTDTQYF
TGTGCCAGCAGCGTCCAGAGTACAGATACGCAGTATTTT
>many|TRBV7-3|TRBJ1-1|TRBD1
CASSLGTGGVSNTEAFF
TGTGCCAGCAGCTTGGGGACAGGGGGCGTCAGTAACACTGAAGCTTTCTTT
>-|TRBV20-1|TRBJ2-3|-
CSARDRRVMGSTDTQYF
TGCAGTGCTAGAGACCGACGGGTTATGGGTTCCACAGATACGCAGTATTTT
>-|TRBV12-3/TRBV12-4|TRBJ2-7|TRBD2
CASSLSRGSRGGYEQYF
TGTGCCAGCAGTTTATCCCGCGGCAGCCGGGGGGGATACGAGCAGTACTTC
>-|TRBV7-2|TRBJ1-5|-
CASSLRDVNQPQHF
TGTGCCAGCAGCCTCCGGGACGTTAATCAGCCCCAGCATTTT
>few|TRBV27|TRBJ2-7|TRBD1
CASRTGTVVYEQYF
TGTGCCAGCAGAACCGGGACAGTAGTATACGAGCAGTACTTC
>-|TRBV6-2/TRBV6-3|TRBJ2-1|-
CASSYWQGLDNEQFF
TGTGCCAGCAGTTACTGGCAGGGGCTGGACAATGAGCAGTTCTTC